This T cell receptor (beta chain) emerged from a study of CD8+CD57+ T cells in acquired aplastic anemia. Selection for sequencing was limited to patients who had shown CD8+CD57+ cell expansion by flow cytometry. Genomic DNA served as template for TCR beta VDJ and CDR3 profiling. TCRdb independently ran MiXCR on the reads; one entry per CDR3 protein. This sample yields more than 150,000 distinct CDR3 sequences, of which approximately 50% are seen a single time; approximately 9.4% belongs to the top ten. The CDR3 loop spans 17 amino acids. V was clipped by 4 bases and J by 3 bases, with 24 bases between them. From germline, CDR1 is SQVTM and CDR2 ANQGSEA. Remarks on this clonotype: The antigen is undetermined.

Study-level results: No significant difference in CD8+ Simpson's diversity was found between patients and controls.

This receptor was obtained from a human donor with aplastic anemia. The sequenced material came from sorted CD4+, CD8+, or CD8+CD57+ T cells (not recorded which) from PBMCs. The chain has TRBV29-1 and TRBJ1-1, with unresolved D. The CDR3 sequence: CSVGHPTSSRWDTEAFF. The CDR3 bases are TGCAGCGTTGGCCACCCGACGAGCTCTCGGTGGGACACTGAAGCTTTCTTT.